A selection of T cell receptor beta chains follows, all from one sample in a study of shared clonotypes between healthy human individuals. Sequencing used immunoSEQ multiplex PCR; TCRdb keeps in-frame clones, though not all of them. The repertoire holds about 700,000 clones, with approximately 74% as singletons. Sample: memory CD4+ T cells sorted from blood. Receptors originate from a woman in her twenties or thirties in good health. Each CDR3 is given with its conserved first and last residue. A D gene is named only where the DNA matches it firmly. Rows may omit the clone size; those that give it use once, few, many or a size class.

D: TRBD1; J: TRBJ2-3; size: .; V: TRBV7-3; DNA: TGTGCCAGCAGCCTATCCAGGACAGGGAGAGATACGCAGTATTTT; CDR3: CASSLSRTGRDTQYF
D: TRBD2; J: TRBJ2-5; size: .; V: TRBV11-2; DNA: TGTGCCAGCAGCGAGAGCACTAGCGGGACCCAAGAGACCCAGTACTTC; CDR3: CASSESTSGTQETQYF
D: .; J: TRBJ1-5; size: once; V: TRBV29-1; DNA: TGCAGCGTTTGTAGGTTAGGGGCTAGCAATCAGCCCCAGCATTTT; CDR3: CSVCRLGASNQPQHF
D: .; J: TRBJ1-5; size: few; V: TRBV18; DNA: TGTGCCAGCTCACCTTACCCAGCCTCGGCCCCTCAGCCCCAGCATTTT; CDR3: CASSPYPASAPQPQHF
D: TRBD1; J: TRBJ2-7; size: .; V: TRBV7-2; DNA: TGTGCCAGCAGCTTAGCTGCCGGGACAGGGGGCTCCTACGAGCAGTACTTC; CDR3: CASSLAAGTGGSYEQYF
D: .; J: TRBJ1-4; size: many; V: TRBV7-2; DNA: TGTGCCAGCAGCCATAATAAATTGGGGCGCCCTGAAAAACTGTTTTTT; CDR3: CASSHNKLGRPEKLFF
D: .; J: TRBJ2-7; size: .; V: TRBV11-2; DNA: TGTGCCAGCAACGCCCTTTGGGGCGGAGACTCCTACGAGCAGTACTTC; CDR3: CASNALWGGDSYEQYF
D: .; J: TRBJ1-3; size: few; V: TRBV5-1; DNA: TGCGCCAGCAGAGTACAGGGAGAAGGAAACACCATATATTTT; CDR3: CASRVQGEGNTIYF
D: .; J: TRBJ2-5; size: .; V: TRBV10-1; DNA: TGCGCCAGCAGCCGGGAGAACCAAGAGACCCAGTACTTC; CDR3: CASSRENQETQYF
D: TRBD1; J: TRBJ1-1; size: .; V: TRBV25-1; DNA: TGTGCCAGCCGGGACAGCTCGAACACTGAAGCTTTCTTT; CDR3: CASRDSSNTEAFF
D: .; J: TRBJ1-5; size: .; V: TRBV12-2; DNA: TGTGCAAGTCGCTCGAATTGGGACAGTAATCAGCCCCAGCATTTT; CDR3: CASRSNWDSNQPQHF
D: TRBD2; J: TRBJ2-1; size: .; V: TRBV11-1; DNA: TGTGCCAGCAGCTGGCCGGGCGGGCGGGGGAACAATGAGCAGTTCTTC; CDR3: CASSWPGGRGNNEQFF
D: TRBD2; J: TRBJ2-2; size: .; V: TRBV28; DNA: TGTGCCAGCAGTTCGGGACTAGCGCTCACCGGGGAGCTGTTTTTT; CDR3: CASSSGLALTGELFF
D: TRBD1; J: TRBJ1-2; size: .; V: TRBV28; DNA: TGTGCCAGCAGCTATGGGTTCCGACAGGGCAACTATGGCTACACCTTC; CDR3: CASSYGFRQGNYGYTF
D: .; J: TRBJ2-7; size: .; V: TRBV19; DNA: TGTGCCACTCCGGTCAGGGGCGCCTACGAGCAGTACTTC; CDR3: CATPVRGAYEQYF
D: TRBD2; J: TRBJ2-7; size: .; V: TRBV19; DNA: TGTGCCAGTAGTATAACCCGCCGGGGGGACCCCTACGAGCAGTACTTC; CDR3: CASSITRRGDPYEQYF
D: TRBD2; J: TRBJ2-1; size: .; V: TRBV27; DNA: TGTGCCAGCAGTTTACCTAGCGGGAGAGGCAATGAGCAGTTCTTC; CDR3: CASSLPSGRGNEQFF
D: .; J: TRBJ2-7; size: .; V: TRBV6-1; DNA: TGTGCCAGCAACCCGGGACTTGGGAGCTCCTACGAGCAGTACTTC; CDR3: CASNPGLGSSYEQYF
D: TRBD2; J: TRBJ2-5; size: once; V: TRBV18; DNA: TGTGCCAGCTCACCTGGTAGCGGGAGGGCGGAGACCCAGTACTTC; CDR3: CASSPGSGRAETQYF